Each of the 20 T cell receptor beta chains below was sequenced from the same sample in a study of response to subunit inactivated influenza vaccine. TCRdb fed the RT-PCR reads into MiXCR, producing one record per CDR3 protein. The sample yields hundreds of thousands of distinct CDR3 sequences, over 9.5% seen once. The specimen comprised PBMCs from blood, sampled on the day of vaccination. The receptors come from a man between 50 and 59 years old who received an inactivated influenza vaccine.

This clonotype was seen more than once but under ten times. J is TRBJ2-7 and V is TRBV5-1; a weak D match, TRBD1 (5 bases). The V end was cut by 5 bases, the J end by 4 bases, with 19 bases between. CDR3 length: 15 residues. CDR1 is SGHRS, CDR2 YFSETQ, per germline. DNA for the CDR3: TGCGCCAGCAGACCGGACACATCGGTACGGTACGAGCAGTACTTC. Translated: CASRPDTSVRYEQYF.

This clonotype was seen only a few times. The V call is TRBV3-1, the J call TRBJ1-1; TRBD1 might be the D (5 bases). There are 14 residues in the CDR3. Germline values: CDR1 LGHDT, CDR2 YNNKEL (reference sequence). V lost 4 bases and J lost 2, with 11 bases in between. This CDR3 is CASSLLGANTEAFF. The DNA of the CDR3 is TGTGCCAGCAGCCTCCTAGGGGCCAACACTGAAGCTTTCTTT.

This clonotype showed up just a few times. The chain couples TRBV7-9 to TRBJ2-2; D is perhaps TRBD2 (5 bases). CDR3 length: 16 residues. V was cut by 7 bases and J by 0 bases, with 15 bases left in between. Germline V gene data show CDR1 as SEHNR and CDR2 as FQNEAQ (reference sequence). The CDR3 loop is CASTMDLSANTGELFF. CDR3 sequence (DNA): TGTGCCAGCACAATGGACTTAAGCGCGAACACCGGGGAGCTGTTTTTT. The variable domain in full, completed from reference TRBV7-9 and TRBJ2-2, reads DTGVSQNPRHKITKRGQNVTFRCDPISEHNRLYWYRQTLGQGPEFLTYFQNEAQLEKSRLLSDRFSAERPKGSFSTLEIQRTEQGDSAMYLCASTMDLSANTGELFFGEGSRLTVL.

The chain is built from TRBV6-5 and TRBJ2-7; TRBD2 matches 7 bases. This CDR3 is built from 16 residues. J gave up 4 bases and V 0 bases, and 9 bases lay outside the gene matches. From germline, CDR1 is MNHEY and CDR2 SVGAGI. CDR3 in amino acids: CASSYSRQGGMYEQYF. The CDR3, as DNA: TGTGCCAGCAGTTACTCGCGGCAGGGAGGGATGTACGAGCAGTACTTC.

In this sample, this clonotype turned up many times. The CDR3 region has the DNA TGTGCCAGCCGGGACGGCTTGGGGGGCTACACCTTC. Its protein is CASRDGLGGYTF. The J gene is TRBJ1-2, the V gene TRBV27, with D possibly being TRBD1 (5 bases). The CDR3 consists of 12 residues. V was shortened by 8 bases and J by 8 bases, with 15 bases between the two germline ends. Germline loops: CDR1 MNHEY, CDR2 SMNVEV (reference sequence).

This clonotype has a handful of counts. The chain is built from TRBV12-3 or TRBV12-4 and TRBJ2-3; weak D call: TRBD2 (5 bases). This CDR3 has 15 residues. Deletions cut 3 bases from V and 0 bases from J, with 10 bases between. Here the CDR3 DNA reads TGTGCCAGCAGTTTGACGGGGTTTAGCACAGATACGCAGTATTTT. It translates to CASSLTGFSTDTQYF.

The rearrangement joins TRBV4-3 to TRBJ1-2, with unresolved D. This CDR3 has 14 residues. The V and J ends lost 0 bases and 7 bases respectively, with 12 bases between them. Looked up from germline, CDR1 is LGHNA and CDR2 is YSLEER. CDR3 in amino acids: CASSQDRGLGGYTF. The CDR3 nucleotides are TGCGCCAGCAGCCAAGATCGGGGTTTAGGTGGCTACACCTTC.

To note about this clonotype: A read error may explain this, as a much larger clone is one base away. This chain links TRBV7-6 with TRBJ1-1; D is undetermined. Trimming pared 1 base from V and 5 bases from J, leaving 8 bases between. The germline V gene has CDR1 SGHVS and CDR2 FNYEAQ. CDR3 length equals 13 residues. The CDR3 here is CASSLEHGTEAFF. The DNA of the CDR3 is TGTGCCAGCAGCTTAGAGCATGGGACTGAAGCTTTCTTT.

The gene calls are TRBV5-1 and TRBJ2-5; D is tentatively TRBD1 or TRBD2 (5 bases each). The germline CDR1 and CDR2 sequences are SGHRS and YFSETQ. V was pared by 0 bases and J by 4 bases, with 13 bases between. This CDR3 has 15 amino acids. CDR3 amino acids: CASSLAGGTRETQYF. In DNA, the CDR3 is TGCGCCAGCAGCTTGGCCGGTGGGACGAGAGAGACCCAGTACTTC.

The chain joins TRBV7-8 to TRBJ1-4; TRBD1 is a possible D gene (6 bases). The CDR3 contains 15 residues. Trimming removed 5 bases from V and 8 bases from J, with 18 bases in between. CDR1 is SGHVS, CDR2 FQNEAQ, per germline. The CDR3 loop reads CASSPFRGAGEKLFF. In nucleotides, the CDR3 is TGTGCCAGCAGCCCTTTCAGGGGCGCGGGGGAAAAACTGTTTTTT.

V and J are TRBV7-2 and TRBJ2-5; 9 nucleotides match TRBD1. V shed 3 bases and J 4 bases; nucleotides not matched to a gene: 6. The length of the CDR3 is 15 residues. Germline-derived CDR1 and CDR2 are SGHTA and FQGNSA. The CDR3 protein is CASSLNRGLGETQYF. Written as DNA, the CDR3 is TGTGCCAGCAGCTTGAACAGGGGGCTCGGAGAGACCCAGTACTTC. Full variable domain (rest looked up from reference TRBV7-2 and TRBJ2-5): GAGVSQSPSNKVTEKGKDVELRCDPISGHTALYWYRQSLGQGLEFLIYFQGNSAPDKSGLPSDRFSAERTGGSVSTLTIQRTQQEDSAVYLCASSLNRGLGETQYFGPGTRLLVL.

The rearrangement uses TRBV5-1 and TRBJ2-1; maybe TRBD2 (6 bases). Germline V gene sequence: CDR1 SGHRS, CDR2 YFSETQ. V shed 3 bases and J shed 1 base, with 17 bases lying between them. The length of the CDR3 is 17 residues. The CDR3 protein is CASSSAMGGRSYNEQFF. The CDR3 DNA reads TGCGCCAGCAGCTCTGCGATGGGGGGTAGGTCCTACAATGAGCAGTTCTTC.

CDR3 sequence reads: CASSLYRVGSPNYGYTF. CDR3 DNA: TGTGCCAGCAGTTTATATCGCGTCGGCAGCCCCAATTATGGCTACACCTTC. J is TRBJ1-2 and V is TRBV6-5; D call uncertain. This CDR3 region has 17 residues. The germline V gene has CDR1 MNHEY and CDR2 SVGAGI. Between the trimmed V and J ends, which lost 4 bases and 5 bases, there was a span of 23 bases.

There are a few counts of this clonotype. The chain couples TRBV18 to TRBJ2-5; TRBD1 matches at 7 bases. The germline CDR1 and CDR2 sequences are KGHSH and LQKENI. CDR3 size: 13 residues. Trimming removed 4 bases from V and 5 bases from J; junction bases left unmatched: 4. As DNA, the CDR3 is TGTGCCAGCTCACAAGGGACAGTCGAGACCCAGTACTTC. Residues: CASSQGTVETQYF. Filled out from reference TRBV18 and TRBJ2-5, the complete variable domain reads NAGVMQNPRHLVRRRGQEARLRCSPMKGHSHVYWYRQLPEEGLKFMVYLQKENIIDESGMPKERFSAEFPKEGPSILRIQQVVRGDSAAYFCASSQGTVETQYFGPGTRLLVL.

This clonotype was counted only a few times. CDR3 DNA sequence: TGCGCCAGCAGCCGACCAGGGGGCGATGAAAAACTGTTTTTT. This encodes CASSRPGGDEKLFF. The V call is TRBV4-1, the J call TRBJ1-4; 8 positions agree with TRBD1. The CDR3 contains 14 residues. J gave up 6 bases and V 4 bases, and 4 bases lay outside the gene matches. Looked up from germline, CDR1 is MGHRA and CDR2 is YSYEKL.

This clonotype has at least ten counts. CDR3 DNA: TGTGCCATCAGTGGAGGGACAGGGGGTCAACGGACCCCACGCGAGCAGTACTTC. It specifies CAISGGTGGQRTPREQYF. J is TRBJ2-7 and V is TRBV10-3, with 11 nucleotides matching TRBD1. The CDR3 loop spans 18 amino acids. J was trimmed by 6 bases and V by 4 bases; bases with no gene match: 17. Germline CDR1 ENHRY, CDR2 SYGVKD.

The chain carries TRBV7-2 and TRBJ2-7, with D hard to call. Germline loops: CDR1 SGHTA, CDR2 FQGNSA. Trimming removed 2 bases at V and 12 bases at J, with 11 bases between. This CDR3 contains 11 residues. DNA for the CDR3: TGTGCCAGCAGCTTATTTGCGGTAATGTACTTC. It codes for CASSLFAVMYF.

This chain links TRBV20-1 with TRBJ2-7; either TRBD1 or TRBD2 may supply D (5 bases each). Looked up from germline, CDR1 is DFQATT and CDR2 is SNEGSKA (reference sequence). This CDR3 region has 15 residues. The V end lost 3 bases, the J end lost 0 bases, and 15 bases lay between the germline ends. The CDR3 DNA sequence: TGCAGTGCTAGTCCTTTGAGGGGCAGCTCCTACGAGCAGTACTTC. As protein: CSASPLRGSSYEQYF.

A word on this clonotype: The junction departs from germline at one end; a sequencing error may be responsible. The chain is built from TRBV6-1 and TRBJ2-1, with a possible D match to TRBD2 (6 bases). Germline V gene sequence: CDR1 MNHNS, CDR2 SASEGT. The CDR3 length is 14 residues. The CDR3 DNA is TGTGCCAGCAGGGAAGCGGGCTCCTACAATGAGCAGTTCTTC. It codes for CASREAGSYNEQFF.

CDR3 amino acids: CAARRGFTGELFF. The CDR3 DNA is TGTGCCGCAAGGAGGGGTTTCACCGGGGAGCTGTTTTTT. The chain employs TRBV6-2 or TRBV6-3 and TRBJ2-2, with D perhaps matching TRBD2 (6 bases). V was trimmed by 11 bases and J by 4 bases, leaving 14 bases between them. Germline CDR1 is MNHEY and CDR2 is SVGEGT. The CDR3 length is 13 residues.